This TCR beta chain originates from a study of vaccination and CD4 T cells after COVID-19. Whole-study context: A CEFX pool, an HIV-1 Nef pool, or else no peptide went into the control cultures. Notes on the study in general: The great majority, 304 of 307 vaccine-specific clones, proved spike mono-reactive in convalescent patients.

This CDR3 has 15 residues. V was pared by 0 bases and J by 2 bases, with 11 bases between. Germline assignment: CDR1 SGHTA and CDR2 FQGNSA. Oncomine TCR Beta short-read sequencing was applied to DNA from cultured CD4+ T cells. CD4+ T cells were cultured, and genomic DNA was extracted from them. Using its own MiXCR run on the PCR reads, TCRdb lists one record per CDR3 protein. The sample includes roughly 20,000 distinct CDR3 sequences, roughly 50% of them seen just once. Regarding this clonotype: Its antigen is not known.

Treatment described: approximately 9-day PBMC culture with coronavirus spike peptide pools or control peptides (ViraFEST assay). This clonotype was sampled from a human donor who had recovered from COVID-19. The chain uses TRBV7-2 and TRBJ2-7; D may correspond to TRBD1 or TRBD2 (5 bases each). The sequenced sample was CD4+ T cells from blood, cultured in vitro. The DNA of the CDR3 is TGTGCCAGCAGCTTAGCGGTGCAGGGAGCCTACGAGCAGTACTTC. Protein: CASSLAVQGAYEQYF.